What follows are 26 T cell receptor beta chains derived from one specimen sequenced in a study of vaccination effects on CD4 cells after COVID-19. Prior to sequencing, the ViraFEST assay stimulated PBMC with viral peptide pools, which expanded the antigen-specific CD4+ T cells. Isolating CD4+ T cells followed approximately ten days of culture. Participants got two doses of BNT162b2 or mRNA-1273 vaccine. This table comes from immunoSEQ multiplex PCR, and its TCRdb copy is limited to in-frame clones, with some not included. This repertoire shows over 60,000 clones, over 70% found once; its top ten account for roughly 1.6%. Which antigens these TCRs recognize remains unknown. The sequencing here drew on CD4+ T cells from PBMCs cultured with HCoV-229E spike peptides, taken after COVID-19 vaccination. The receptors come from a human donor who received a COVID-19 vaccine.

The J gene is TRBJ2-3, the V gene TRBV28, with D tentatively TRBD2 (5 bases). This CDR3 spans 12 amino acids. Between the trimmed V and J ends, which lost 7 bases and 2 bases, there was a span of 7 bases. Looked up from germline, CDR1 is MDHEN and CDR2 is SYDVKM. The CDR3 DNA sequence: TGTGCCAGCAACGGGGACACAGATACGCAGTATTTT. Its translation is CASNGDTDTQYF.

This chain uses TRBV5-1 with TRBJ2-3; no reliable D call. In germline, CDR1 is SGHRS, CDR2 YFSETQ. The V end was cut by 0 bases, the J end by 4 bases, with 3 bases between. This CDR3 region has 12 residues. CDR3 protein: CASSLAPDTQYF. In nucleotides, the CDR3 is TGCGCCAGCAGCTTGGCCCCAGATACGCAGTATTTT.

This clone was detected once. This chain joins TRBV18 and TRBJ1-6; D unresolved. Trimming took off 2 bases at V and 7 bases at J, with 12 bases between the two ends. The CDR3 is made up of 15 amino acids. The germline CDR1 and CDR2 sequences are KGHSH and LQKENI. CDR3: CASSPIAAENSPLHF. DNA for the CDR3: TGTGCCAGCTCACCAATTGCGGCGGAGAATTCACCCCTCCACTTT.

The genes are TRBV7-2 and TRBJ2-7; the match to TRBD1 covers 9 bases. CDR1 and CDR2 (germline): SGHTA, FQGNSA. The CDR3 has 14 residues. With V trimmed by 6 bases and J by 2 bases, 5 bases remained unmatched. DNA for the CDR3: TGTGCCAGCAGACCGGACAGGGGCCCCTACGAGCAGTACGTC. Translating it yields CASRPDRGPYEQYV.

This clone came up a few times. V usage is TRBV30 and J usage is TRBJ1-6; D gene unclear. This CDR3 region has 12 residues. In germline, CDR1 is GTSNPN, CDR2 SVGIG (reference sequence). Between the trimmed V and J ends, which lost 2 bases and 7 bases, there was a span of 6 bases. The CDR3 DNA reads TGTGCCTGGAGTAGAGAGAATTCACCCCTCCACTTT. Its protein product is CAWSRENSPLHF. The whole variable domain, filled in from reference TRBV30 and TRBJ1-6, reads SQTIHQWPATLVQPVGSPLSLECTVEGTSNPNLYWYRQAAGRGLQLLFYSVGIGQISSEVPQNLSASRPQDRQFILSSKKLLLSDSGFYLCAWSRENSPLHFGNGTRLTVT.

The rearrangement joins TRBV6-5 to TRBJ2-7; D not resolved. There are 12 residues in the CDR3. V was pared by 8 bases and J by 0 bases, with 8 bases between. The germline CDR1 and CDR2 sequences are MNHEY and SVGAGI. CDR3 protein: CASARPSYEQYV. The DNA for the CDR3 is TGTGCCAGCGCTCGACCCTCCTACGAGCAGTACGTC.

The V and J genes are TRBV2 and TRBJ1-1; D is ambiguous. Per the germline V gene, CDR1 is SNHLY and CDR2 is FYNNEI. V was cut by 5 bases and J by 3 bases, with 10 bases left in between. The CDR3 covers 13 residues. The chain's CDR3 is CASSLGSYTEAFF. As DNA, the CDR3 is TGTGCCAGCAGTTTAGGGTCTTACACTGAAGCTTTCTTT.

This clone has just a few counts. This chain connects TRBV12-3 or TRBV12-4 to TRBJ1-2; D remains ambiguous. Trimming took off 3 bases at V and 5 bases at J, with 4 bases between the two ends. The CDR3 consists of 11 residues. DNA of the CDR3: TGTGCCAGCAGTTTCGTTTATGGCTACACCTTC. Encoded protein: CASSFVYGYTF.

The chain joins TRBV19 to TRBJ1-2; TRBD1 agrees at 10 bases. V lost 3 bases to trimming and J lost 2 bases; unmatched junction nucleotides: 3. CDR3 length: 15 residues. The germline CDR1 and CDR2 sequences are LNHDA and SQIVND (reference sequence). The CDR3 coding sequence is TGTGCCAGTAGTATGTTGGGACAGGGGAACTATGGCTACACCTTC. Translated, it gives CASSMLGQGNYGYTF.

The table lists this clone with a count of one. This chain links TRBV3-1 (or the pseudogene TRBV3-2) with TRBJ2-2, with 11 bases identical to TRBD1. Germline V gives CDR1 LGHDT, CDR2 YNNKEL (reference sequence). Unmatched junction bases numbered 13, after V lost 8 bases and J lost 5 bases. The CDR3 is made up of 17 amino acids. As DNA, the CDR3 is TGTGCCAGCGGCAAAACGGCGGGACAGGGGGGGACCGGGGAGCTGTTTTTT. Its translation is CASGKTAGQGGTGELFF.

The CDR3 DNA reads TGTGCCAGCAGCTTACGCCAGGGAAGTTATGGCTACACCTTC. Protein product: CASSLRQGSYGYTF. The chain recombines TRBV5-8 with TRBJ1-2, with D possibly being TRBD1 (5 bases). Trimming left V 2 bases short and J 5 bases short, with 13 bases between. Germline assignment: CDR1 SGHTS and CDR2 YDEGEE. The CDR3 is made up of 14 amino acids.

The V and J genes are TRBV6-5 and TRBJ1-6; D is undetermined. V was pared by 2 bases and J by 5 bases, with 7 bases between. This CDR3 is built from 14 residues. Germline lookup yields CDR1 MNHEY and CDR2 SVGAGI. CDR3 bases: TGTGCCAGCAGTTACGTACGAGATAATTCACCCCTCCACTTT. It encodes CASSYVRDNSPLHF.

This sequence joins TRBV5-6 and TRBJ1-1; D remains unclear. The germline gives CDR1 SGHDT, CDR2 YYEEEE. The CDR3 contains 13 residues. Trimming removed 1 base at V and 1 base at J, with 5 bases between. The CDR3 reads CASSLPRNTEAFF. CDR3 in DNA: TGTGCCAGCAGCTTGCCCAGGAACACTGAAGCTTTCTTT. The full variable domain, in which reference TRBV5-6 and TRBJ1-1 provide the parts outside the CDR3, is DAGVTQSPTHLIKTRGQQVTLRCSPKSGHDTVSWYQQALGQGPQFIFQYYEEEERQRGNFPDRFSGHQFPNYSSELNVNALLLGDSALYLCASSLPRNTEAFFGQGTRLTVV.

The chain has TRBV6-6 and TRBJ1-2; D possibly corresponds to TRBD1 (6 bases). V gave up 7 bases and J gave up 4 bases, with 19 bases separating them. The CDR3 loop spans 15 amino acids. Germline CDR1 is MNHNY and CDR2 is SVGAGI (reference sequence). The CDR3 sequence is CASTSSLGAFYGYTF. CDR3 bases: TGTGCCAGCACCTCGAGTCTGGGGGCGTTCTATGGCTACACCTTC.

This chain uses TRBV7-2 with TRBJ1-3; D uncertain. The germline gives CDR1 SGHTA, CDR2 FQGNSA. The CDR3 has 17 amino acids. V lost 2 bases to trimming and J lost 0 bases, with 14 bases between them. CDR3 in amino acids: CASSLMGFSLSGNTIYF. CDR3 DNA: TGTGCCAGCAGCTTAATGGGGTTCAGCCTCTCTGGAAACACCATATATTTT.

The genes are TRBV6-1 and TRBJ2-1, with 7 bases identical to TRBD1. V lost 2 bases and J lost 5; bases outside the gene matches: 12. The germline gives CDR1 MNHNS, CDR2 SASEGT. CDR3 size: 17 residues. CDR3 residues: CASSEPGQNLKHNEQFF. The DNA for the CDR3 is TGTGCCAGCAGTGAACCGGGACAGAACCTTAAACACAATGAGCAGTTCTTC.

The chain couples TRBV7-2 to TRBJ1-5; D ambiguous. CDR1 and CDR2 (germline): SGHTA, FQGNSA. The CDR3 spans 13 residues. Trimming removed 4 bases at V and 8 bases at J, with 12 bases between. The CDR3 loop reads CASSSGPLEPQHF. Here the CDR3 DNA reads TGTGCCAGCAGCTCCGGGCCTCTTGAGCCCCAGCATTTT.

The chain combines TRBV4-1 with TRBJ2-3; TRBD2 matches 10 bases. From germline, CDR1 is MGHRA and CDR2 YSYEKL. V shed 1 base and J 1 base; nucleotides not matched to a gene: 8. This CDR3 contains 18 residues. CDR3 in amino acids: CASSQGSVAGGRTDTQYF. CDR3 nucleotide sequence: TGCGCCAGCAGCCAAGGCTCCGTAGCGGGGGGACGCACAGATACGCAGTATTTT.

The chain employs TRBV6-5 and TRBJ2-5; 7 bases agree with TRBD1. The CDR3 is 14 amino acids. The junction had 9 bases not matched to a gene; V was cut back by 2 bases and J by 9 bases. Germline V gene data show CDR1 as MNHEY and CDR2 as SVGAGI. The CDR3 DNA follows: TGTGCCAGCAGTTACCCGGGACAGCCCAGGGCCCAGTACTTC. As protein: CASSYPGQPRAQYF.

V usage is TRBV6-5 and J usage is TRBJ1-4; 7 nucleotides align to TRBD1. V dropped 6 bases and J dropped 4; count of bases not matched to a gene: 8. The germline gives CDR1 MNHEY, CDR2 SVGAGI. The CDR3 has 15 residues. CDR3 nucleotides: TGTGCCAGCAGCCGCCAGGGGGTTATTAATGAAAAACTGTTTTTT. It specifies CASSRQGVINEKLFF.

V is TRBV18 and J is TRBJ1-4; a possible D gene is TRBD1 (5 bases). The V end was cut by 5 bases, the J end by 5 bases, with 18 bases between. The germline gives CDR1 KGHSH, CDR2 LQKENI. The CDR3 contains 16 residues. The CDR3 here is CASSTTGTLMNEKLFF. The CDR3, as DNA: TGTGCCAGCTCAACCACCGGGACTCTCATGAATGAAAAACTGTTTTTT.

This chain links TRBV7-9 with TRBJ1-4; no clear D gene. Trimming removed 6 bases from V and 3 bases from J, with 17 bases in between. CDR1 and CDR2 (germline): SEHNR, FQNEAQ (reference sequence). The CDR3 totals 16 residues. The CDR3 DNA is TGTGCCAGCAGAACAAGCCTGATCCCCGCTAATGAAAAACTGTTTTTT. This encodes CASRTSLIPANEKLFF.

This chain joins TRBV21-1 and TRBJ2-3. TRBV21-1 counts as a pseudogene. The CDR3 has 15 amino acids. The CDR3 is CASSKGGGQVDTQYF. CDR3 coding DNA: TGTGCCAGCAGCAAAGGTGGGGGGCAGGTAGATACGCAGTATTTT.

This chain connects TRBV24-1 to TRBJ1-1, with TRBD1 matching over 9 bases. With 2 bases clipped from V and 1 base from J, the junction kept 1 base outside the gene matches. Germline lookup yields CDR1 KGHDR and CDR2 SFDVKD. This CDR3 has 15 amino acids. CDR3 bases: TGTGCCACCAGTGATTCGACAGGGGGGAACACTGAAGCTTTCTTT. Protein: CATSDSTGGNTEAFF.

The chain recombines TRBV11-3 with TRBJ2-1; D unclear. The V and J ends lost 5 bases and 3 bases respectively, with 14 bases between them. The CDR3 has 15 residues. Germline CDR1 and CDR2: SGHNT and YENEEA. The CDR3 sequence is CASSLDTSIYNEQFF. The CDR3 nucleotides are TGTGCCAGCAGCCTTGACACCTCGATCTACAATGAGCAGTTCTTC.

The chain recombines TRBV18 with TRBJ2-5; 9 bases line up with TRBD1. The CDR3 runs to 16 residues. Germline V gene lookup returns CDR1 KGHSH and CDR2 LQKENI. V lost 1 base, J lost 5 bases, and 8 bases stayed unmatched. The CDR3 sequence is CASSPRLLTGGETQYF. CDR3 nucleotide sequence: TGTGCCAGCTCACCACGGTTATTGACAGGGGGGGAGACCCAGTACTTC.